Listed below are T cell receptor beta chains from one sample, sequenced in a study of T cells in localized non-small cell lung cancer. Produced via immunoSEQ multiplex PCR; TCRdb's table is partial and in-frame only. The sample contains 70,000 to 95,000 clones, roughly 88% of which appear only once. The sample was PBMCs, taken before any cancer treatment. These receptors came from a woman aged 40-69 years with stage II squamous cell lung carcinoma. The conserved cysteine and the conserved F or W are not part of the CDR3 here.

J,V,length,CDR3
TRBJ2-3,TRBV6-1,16,ASSEVGPTDRVKDTQY
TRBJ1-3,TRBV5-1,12,ASSLTGTGNTIY
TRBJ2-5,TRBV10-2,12,ASLRTSVQETQY
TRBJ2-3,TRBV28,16,ASTHSGLAGAYTDTQY
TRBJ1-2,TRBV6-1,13,ASSEARGGPYGYT
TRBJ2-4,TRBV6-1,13,ASSAVFQAKNIQY
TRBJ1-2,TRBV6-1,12,ASRLEGVDYGYT
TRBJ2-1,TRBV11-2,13,ASSLGGGSYNEQF
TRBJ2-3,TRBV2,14,ASSYTSGASTDTQY
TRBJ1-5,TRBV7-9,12,ASSSALLGQPQH
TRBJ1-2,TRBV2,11,ASTIGPLYGYT
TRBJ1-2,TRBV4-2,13,ASSLTVGANYGYT
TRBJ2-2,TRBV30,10,AWSVGPGELF
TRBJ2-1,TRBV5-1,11,ASSWQTSNEQF
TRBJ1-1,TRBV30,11,AWSVGKNTEAF
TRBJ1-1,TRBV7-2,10,ATVDRLTEAF
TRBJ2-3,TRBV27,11,ASRRQGGDTQY
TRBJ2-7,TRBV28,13,ASSSSRLMEREQY
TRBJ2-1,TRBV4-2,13,ASSQGSGGADEQF
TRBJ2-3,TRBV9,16,ASSPTQGQGVGKDTQY
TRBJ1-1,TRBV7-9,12,ASTPDRGLTEAF
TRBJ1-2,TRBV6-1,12,ASSEVWDGYGYT
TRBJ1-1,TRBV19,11,ASSPRGYTEAF
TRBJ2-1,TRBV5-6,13,ASSPDRGSYNEQF
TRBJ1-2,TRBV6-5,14,ASSYSGGGLVYGYT
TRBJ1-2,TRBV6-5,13,ASSPAGLFTYGYT
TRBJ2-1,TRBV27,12,ASRAGARRDEQF
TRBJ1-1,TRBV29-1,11,SAPGRMNTEAF
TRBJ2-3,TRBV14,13,ASSQGGVGTDTQY
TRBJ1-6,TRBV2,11,ASSAGVNSPLH
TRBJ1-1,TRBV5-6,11,ASSLQGRTEAF
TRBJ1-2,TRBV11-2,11,ASSLGQLYGYT
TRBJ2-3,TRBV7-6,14,ASSLASGGLTDTQY
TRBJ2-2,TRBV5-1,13,ASSFGGQNTGELF
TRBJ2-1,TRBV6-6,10,ASSRPYNEQF
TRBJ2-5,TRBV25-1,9,ASSAVGAQY
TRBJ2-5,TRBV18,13,ASSHASGEQETQY
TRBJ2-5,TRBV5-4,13,ASSSSGRLQETQY
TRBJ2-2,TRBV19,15,ASSISPGTVNTGELF
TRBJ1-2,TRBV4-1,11,ASSLLGDNGYT
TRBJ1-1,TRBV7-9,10,ASSLSISEAF
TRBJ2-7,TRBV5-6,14,ASSMDRGTSLHEQY
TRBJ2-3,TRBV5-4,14,ASSLRTGFWADTQY
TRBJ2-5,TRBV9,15,ASSVAPLSGGVSDQY
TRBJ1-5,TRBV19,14,ATLPSQGVGNQPQH
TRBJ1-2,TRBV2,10,ATGQAVGGYT
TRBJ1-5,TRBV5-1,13,ASSLEGNSNQPQH
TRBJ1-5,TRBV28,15,ASSTPGQGVSNQPQH
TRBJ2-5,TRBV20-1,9,SAPRGETQY
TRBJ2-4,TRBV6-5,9,ASSFKNIQY
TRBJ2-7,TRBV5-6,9,ASSLAYEQY
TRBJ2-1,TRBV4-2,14,ASSHRLRGTFNEQF
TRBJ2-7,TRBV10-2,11,ASRAGQAYEQY
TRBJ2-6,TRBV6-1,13,ASSDRGSGANVLT
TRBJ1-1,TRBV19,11,ASRIQKSYEAF
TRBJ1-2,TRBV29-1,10,SVRDSPLGYT
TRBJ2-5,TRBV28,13,ASSLSGGGQETQY
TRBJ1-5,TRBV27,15,ASTFPGEIRSNQPQH